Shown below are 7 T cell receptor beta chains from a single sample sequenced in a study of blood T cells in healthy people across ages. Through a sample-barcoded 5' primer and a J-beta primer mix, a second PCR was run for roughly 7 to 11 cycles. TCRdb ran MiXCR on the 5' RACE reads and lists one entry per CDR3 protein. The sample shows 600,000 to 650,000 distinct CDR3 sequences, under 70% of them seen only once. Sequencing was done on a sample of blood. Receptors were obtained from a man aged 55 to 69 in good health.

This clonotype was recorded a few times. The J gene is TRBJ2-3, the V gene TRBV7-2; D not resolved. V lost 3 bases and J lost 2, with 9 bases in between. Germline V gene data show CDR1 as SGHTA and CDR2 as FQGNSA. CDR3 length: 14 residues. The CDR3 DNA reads TGTGCCAGCAGCTTTATCCTAGACACAGATACGCAGTATTTT. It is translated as CASSFILDTDTQYF.

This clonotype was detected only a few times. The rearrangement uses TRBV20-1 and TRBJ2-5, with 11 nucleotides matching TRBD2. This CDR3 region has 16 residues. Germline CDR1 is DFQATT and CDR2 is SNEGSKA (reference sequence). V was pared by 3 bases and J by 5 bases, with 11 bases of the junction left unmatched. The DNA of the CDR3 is TGCAGTGCTAGGGTTACTAGCGGGGGCGCATACGAGACCCAGTACTTC. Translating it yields CSARVTSGGAYETQYF.

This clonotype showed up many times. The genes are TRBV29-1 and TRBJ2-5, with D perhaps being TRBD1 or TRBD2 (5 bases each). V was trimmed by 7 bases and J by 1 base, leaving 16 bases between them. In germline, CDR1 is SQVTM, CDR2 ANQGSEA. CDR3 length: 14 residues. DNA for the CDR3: TGCAGCGCAACAACTTCGGGGACCCAAGAGACCCAGTACTTC. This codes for CSATTSGTQETQYF.

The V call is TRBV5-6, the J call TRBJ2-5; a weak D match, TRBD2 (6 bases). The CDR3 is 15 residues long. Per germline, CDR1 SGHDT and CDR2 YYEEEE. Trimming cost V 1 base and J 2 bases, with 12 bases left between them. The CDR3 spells CASSLPGLRQETQYF. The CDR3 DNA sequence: TGTGCCAGCAGCTTGCCGGGACTCCGACAAGAGACCCAGTACTTC.

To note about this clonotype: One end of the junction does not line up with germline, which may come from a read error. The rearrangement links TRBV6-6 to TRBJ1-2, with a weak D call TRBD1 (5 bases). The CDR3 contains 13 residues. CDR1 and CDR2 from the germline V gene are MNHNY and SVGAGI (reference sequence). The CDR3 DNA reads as TGTGCCAGCAGTGACTCGTCAGGGCATGGCTACACCTTC. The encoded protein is CASSDSSGHGYTF.

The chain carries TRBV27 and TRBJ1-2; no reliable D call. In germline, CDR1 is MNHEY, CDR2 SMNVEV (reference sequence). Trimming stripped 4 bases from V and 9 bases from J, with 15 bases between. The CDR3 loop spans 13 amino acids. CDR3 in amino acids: CASSSGGLRRYTF. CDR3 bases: TGTGCCAGCAGTTCGGGAGGGCTGAGACGCTACACCTTC.

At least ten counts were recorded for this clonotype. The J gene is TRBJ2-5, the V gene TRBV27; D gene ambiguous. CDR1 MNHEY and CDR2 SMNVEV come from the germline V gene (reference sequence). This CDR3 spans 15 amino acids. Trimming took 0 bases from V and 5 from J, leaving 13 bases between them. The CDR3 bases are TGTGCCAGCAGTTTATCGAACACCCTTCTGGAGACCCAGTACTTC. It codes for CASSLSNTLLETQYF.